These 17 T cell receptor beta chains were all obtained from the same sample, sequenced in a study of cytomegalovirus exposure and HLA in healthy donors. The PCR was carried out with 60 Vbeta primers and 13 Jbeta primers. Method: immunoSEQ multiplex PCR; TCRdb's copy keeps in-frame clones and lacks some. The table has fewer than 150,000 clones, roughly three quarters seen once. The sequenced sample consisted of PBMCs. All receptors derive from a man aged 25 to 40 in good health and CMV-seronegative.

The table lists this clone with a few counts. The V call is TRBV6-1, the J call TRBJ1-6, with D maybe TRBD1 (5 bases). The CDR3 runs 14 residues. Trimming took off 7 bases at V and 6 bases at J, with 13 bases between the two ends. CDR1 MNHNS and CDR2 SASEGT come from the germline V gene. The CDR3 nucleotides read TGTGCCAGCACCGAAGGGACTTCTAATTCACCCCTCCACTTT. This gives the protein CASTEGTSNSPLHF.

The rearrangement joins TRBV5-6 to TRBJ2-2; tentative D call: TRBD1 (6 bases). The V gene's germline CDR1 is SGHDT and CDR2 YYEEEE. The CDR3 has 16 amino acids. Trimming left V 4 bases short and J 4 bases short, with 17 bases between. CDR3 region: CASSKPGHRLTGELFF. The CDR3 coding sequence is TGTGCCAGCAGCAAACCGGGACACCGCCTCACCGGGGAGCTGTTTTTT.

A few counts support this clone. The chain links TRBV7-2 to TRBJ1-6; D perhaps matches TRBD1 (6 bases). The CDR3 consists of 12 residues. V lost 4 bases to trimming and J lost 11 bases, with 9 bases between them. Germline assignment: CDR1 SGHTA and CDR2 FQGNSA. CDR3 residues: CASSSQGTPLHF. The CDR3 DNA reads as TGTGCCAGCAGCTCTCAGGGGACACCCCTCCACTTT. The full variable domain, with the rest looked up from reference TRBV7-2 and TRBJ1-6, is GAGVSQSPSNKVTEKGKDVELRCDPISGHTALYWYRQSLGQGLEFLIYFQGNSAPDKSGLPSDRFSAERTGGSVSTLTIQRTQQEDSAVYLCASSSQGTPLHFGNGTRLTVT.

This clone was picked up a small number of times. This chain connects TRBV30 to TRBJ2-5; tentatively, D is TRBD2 (6 bases). Trimming left V 3 bases short and J 6 bases short, with 14 bases between. The CDR3 runs to 13 residues. In germline, CDR1 is GTSNPN, CDR2 SVGIG (reference sequence). Written as DNA, the CDR3 is TGTGCCTGGAGCGTTCCGGGGGTTAAGACCCAGTACTTC. Protein sequence: CAWSVPGVKTQYF.

The chain carries TRBV7-6 and TRBJ2-5; no clear D gene. The J call may be incorrect, as the DNA end agrees better with TRBJ2-7. This CDR3 has 14 amino acids. The germline CDR1 and CDR2 sequences are SGHVS and FNYEAQ. CDR3 in amino acids: CASSLVVNSYEQYF. CDR3 DNA sequence: TGTGCCAGCAGCTTAGTGGTGAATTCCTACGAGCAGTACTTC.

The chain carries TRBV25-1 and TRBJ2-3; perhaps TRBD2 as D (8 bases). Trimming shortened V by 3 bases and J by 4 bases, and 17 bases separated the two germline ends. The CDR3 runs to 16 residues. In germline, CDR1 is MGHDK, CDR2 SYGVNS. The CDR3 region is CASSDGGGTAADTQYF. The CDR3 bases are TGTGCCAGCAGTGATGGCGGGGGGACAGCAGCAGATACGCAGTATTTT.

This sequence joins TRBV19 and TRBJ2-7; 9 nucleotides line up with TRBD1. The V segment lost 6 bases and the J segment 3 bases; nucleotides outside the gene matches: 3. The germline V gene has CDR1 LNHDA and CDR2 SQIVND (reference sequence). The CDR3 spans 13 residues. CDR3 DNA: TGTGCCAGTAGCCGGGACAGGGTCTACGAGCAGTACTTC. As protein: CASSRDRVYEQYF.

The V gene is TRBV5-1, the J gene TRBJ2-7; 8 bases agree with TRBD2. The CDR3 contains 14 residues. Germline V CDR1 and CDR2: SGHRS, YFSETQ. J was trimmed by 2 bases and V by 4 bases; bases with no gene match: 5. CDR3 bases: TGCGCCAGCAGCAAAATAGCGGGGACCTACGAGCAGTACTTC. Protein sequence: CASSKIAGTYEQYF.

This chain joins TRBV28 and TRBJ2-6; no clear D gene. Germline CDR1 is MDHEN and CDR2 is SYDVKM. V lost 5 bases to trimming and J lost 2 bases, with 10 bases between them. There are 15 residues in the CDR3. The CDR3 DNA is TGTGCCAGCAGTGCCTTAGTACCTGGGGCCAACGTCCTGACTTTC. Its translation: CASSALVPGANVLTF.

The rearrangement joins TRBV6-6 to TRBJ2-1; 11 bases fit TRBD1. Germline V gene lookup returns CDR1 MNHNY and CDR2 SVGAGI (reference sequence). V shed 6 bases, J shed 7 bases, and the junction held 5 bases outside the gene matches. This CDR3 comprises 14 residues. The CDR3 sequence: CASSPGQGVNEQFF. DNA for the CDR3: TGTGCCAGCAGCCCGGGACAGGGGGTGAATGAGCAGTTCTTC.

The V and J genes are TRBV6-1 and TRBJ1-5; 7 bases align to TRBD1. J lost 3 bases, V lost 4 bases, and 12 bases had no gene match. Germline loops: CDR1 MNHNS, CDR2 SASEGT. The CDR3 is made up of 17 amino acids. The CDR3 sequence: CASSGDGTATLNQPQHF. In DNA form, the CDR3 reads TGTGCCAGCAGTGGAGACGGGACAGCAACACTCAATCAGCCCCAGCATTTT.

V gene TRBV5-6 combines with J gene TRBJ1-5; D not certain. V was shortened by 4 bases and J by 0 bases, with 14 bases between the two germline ends. CDR1 is SGHDT, CDR2 YYEEEE, per germline. This CDR3 has 16 amino acids. The CDR3 here is CASSLSRGSSNQPQHF. For the CDR3, the DNA is TGTGCCAGCAGCCTGTCGAGAGGTTCTAGCAATCAGCCCCAGCATTTT.

The chain combines TRBV9 with TRBJ1-4; no clear D. The V end lost 4 bases, the J end lost 4 bases, and 17 bases lay between the germline ends. CDR3 length: 16 amino acids. The germline V gene has CDR1 SGDLS and CDR2 YYNGEE. The CDR3 here is CASSLTSRSFNEKLFF. CDR3 DNA sequence: TGTGCCAGCAGCCTCACATCCCGATCCTTTAATGAAAAACTGTTTTTT. Looking up the rest from reference TRBV9 and TRBJ1-4 gives the full variable domain: DSGVTQTPKHLITATGQRVTLRCSPRSGDLSVYWYQQSLDQGLQFLIQYYNGEERAKGNILERFSAQQFPDLHSELNLSSLELGDSALYFCASSLTSRSFNEKLFFGSGTQLSVL.

This chain joins TRBV28 and TRBJ2-3; 10 bases align to TRBD1. Germline V gives CDR1 MDHEN, CDR2 SYDVKM. The CDR3 has 15 amino acids. The trim removed 5 bases at V and 6 bases at J, leaving 8 bases unmatched. The CDR3 reads CASSLTGGPWDTQYF. CDR3 nucleotide sequence: TGTGCCAGCAGTCTGACAGGGGGCCCGTGGGATACGCAGTATTTT.

DNA for the CDR3: TGTGCCAGCAGACCTCCGGGACTAGCGGGAGCGCAGTACTTC. It yields the protein CASRPPGLAGAQYF. This chain joins TRBV6-5 and TRBJ2-7; 14 bases fit TRBD2. Per germline, CDR1 MNHEY and CDR2 SVGAGI. This CDR3 is 14 amino acids long. The junction had 7 bases not matched to a gene; V was cut back by 6 bases and J by 9 bases.

This clone was counted only a few times. The chain combines TRBV19 with TRBJ2-3, with 13 bases that match TRBD2. Germline assignment: CDR1 LNHDA and CDR2 SQIVND (reference sequence). The CDR3 length is 15 residues. The junction had 6 bases not matched to a gene; V was cut back by 8 bases and J by 4 bases. The CDR3 nucleotides are TGTGCCAGTTCCTTAGGACTAGCGGGGGCAGATACGCAGTATTTT. This gives the protein CASSLGLAGADTQYF.

This clone came up a few times. As DNA, the CDR3 is TGCGCCAGCAGCTTAGACAGGGGAGGTAGCGAGCAGTACTTC. Its protein product is CASSLDRGGSEQYF. This chain connects TRBV5-1 to TRBJ2-5, with TRBD1 matching 8 bases. The DNA matches TRBJ2-7 better at its end, which makes the J call doubtful. This CDR3 is 14 amino acids long. Germline V gene sequence: CDR1 SGHRS, CDR2 YFSETQ.